This T cell receptor (beta chain) is drawn from a study of T cells in Graves' hyperthyroidism and ophthalmopathy. Study-level results: A model of 13 V-J pairs discriminated ophthalmopathy from stable hyperthyroidism. The model made its ophthalmopathy prediction, and onset followed a median approximately 6 months later.

The germline V gene has CDR1 SNHLY and CDR2 FYNNEI. This CDR3 region has 15 residues. V gave up 1 base and J gave up 3 bases, with 13 bases separating them. TCR beta CDR3 region amplification was performed from RNA transcripts. First-round RT-PCR with HTBI primers amplified the TCR CDR3 region. Via MiXCR, TCRdb re-called the multiplex PCR reads, giving one row per CDR3 protein. Of over 700,000 distinct CDR3 sequences listed, 18% are singletons. This clonotype was seen ten or more times. Its target is unknown. V is TRBV2 and J is TRBJ2-7; D unclear. The clonotype comes from a woman aged 50 to 65 with Graves' hyperthyroidism that later progressed to Graves' ophthalmopathy. Sequences were obtained from blood. The DNA of the CDR3 is TGTGCCAGCAGTGAAGGGGGTTCGTTCGTCTACGAGCAGTACTTC. It codes for CASSEGGSFVYEQYF.